The sequence of this T cell receptor (beta chain) was determined in a study of blood T cells in healthy people across ages. Combining a sample-barcoded 5' primer with a J-beta primer mix, a second PCR ran for roughly 7 to 12 cycles. Researchers report that each sample yielded at least 3 million CDR3-containing paired-end reads. TCRdb reprocessed the 5' RACE reads with MiXCR, giving one entry per CDR3 protein. The sample consists of some 1.4 million distinct CDR3 sequences, approximately 40% of them appearing once. Comment on this clonotype: Its antigen is still unknown. The junction does not match germline at one end; this may be a read error.

Donors gave roughly 10 milliliters of peripheral blood apiece. Study-wide points: Unknown donor CMV status possibly confounded expanded clonotype changes. It was the long-lived donors that had more naive CD4+ cells and higher diversity than aged donors.

CDR1 is SGHTA, CDR2 FQGNSA, per germline. The CDR3 has 11 amino acids. The sequenced material came from blood. This sequence joins TRBV7-2 and TRBJ2-5; D is uncertain. This sequence originates from a woman under 30 in good health. The CDR3 region is CVSSLAQEQYF. The CDR3 bases are TGTGTCAGCAGCTTAGCTCAAGAGCAGTACTTC.